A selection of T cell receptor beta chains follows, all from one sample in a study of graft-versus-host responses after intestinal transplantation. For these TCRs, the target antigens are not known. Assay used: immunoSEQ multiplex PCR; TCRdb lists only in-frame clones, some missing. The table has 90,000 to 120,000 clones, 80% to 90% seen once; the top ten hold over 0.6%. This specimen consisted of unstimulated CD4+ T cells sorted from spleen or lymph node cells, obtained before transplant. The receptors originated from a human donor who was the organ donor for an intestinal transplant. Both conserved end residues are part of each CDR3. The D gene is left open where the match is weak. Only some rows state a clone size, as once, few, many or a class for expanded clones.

CDR3aa: CASKRRRSYEQYF
CDR3nt: TGTGCCAGCAAAAGGAGAAGGTCCTACGAGCAGTACTTC
j_gene: TRBJ2-7
v_gene: TRBV6-5
d_gene: .
abundance: .

CDR3aa: CASSFLGTSNYGYTF
CDR3nt: TGTGCCAGCAGTTTCCTAGGGACGTCTAACTATGGCTACACCTTC
j_gene: TRBJ1-2
v_gene: TRBV28
d_gene: .
abundance: .

CDR3aa: CASSYRQNNSPLHF
CDR3nt: TGTGCCAGCAGTTACCGGCAGAATAATTCACCCCTCCACTTT
j_gene: TRBJ1-6
v_gene: TRBV6-5
d_gene: .
abundance: .

CDR3aa: CASSASSRTDTQYF
CDR3nt: TGTGCCAGCAGCGCCTCCTCTCGCACAGATACGCAGTATTTT
j_gene: TRBJ2-3
v_gene: TRBV9
d_gene: .
abundance: .

CDR3aa: CASSWTGQTKNIQYF
CDR3nt: TGTGCCAGCAGCTGGACCGGACAGACCAAAAACATTCAGTACTTC
j_gene: TRBJ2-4
v_gene: TRBV11-3
d_gene: .
abundance: .

CDR3aa: CASRETGVGGYTF
CDR3nt: TGTGCCAGCAGAGAGACAGGGGTGGGAGGCTACACCTTC
j_gene: TRBJ1-2
v_gene: TRBV6-1
d_gene: TRBD1
abundance: .

CDR3aa: CASSPSPGTGVTGELFF
CDR3nt: TGTGCCAGCTCACCATCCCCTGGGACAGGGGTCACCGGGGAGCTGTTTTTT
j_gene: TRBJ2-2
v_gene: TRBV18
d_gene: TRBD1
abundance: .

CDR3aa: CAWSRGDQPQHF
CDR3nt: TGTGCCTGGAGCAGGGGGGATCAGCCCCAGCATTTT
j_gene: TRBJ1-5
v_gene: TRBV30
d_gene: TRBD1
abundance: .

CDR3aa: CSAKRGKLFF
CDR3nt: TGCAGTGCTAAGAGGGGGAAACTGTTTTTT
j_gene: TRBJ1-4
v_gene: TRBV20-1
d_gene: .
abundance: once

CDR3aa: CASSDRTGYYGYTF
CDR3nt: TGTGCCAGCAGTGACAGGACAGGGTACTATGGCTACACCTTC
j_gene: TRBJ1-2
v_gene: TRBV6-1
d_gene: TRBD1
abundance: .

CDR3aa: CSVSWGGTYEQYF
CDR3nt: TGCAGCGTCTCCTGGGGGGGCACCTACGAGCAGTACTTC
j_gene: TRBJ2-7
v_gene: TRBV29-1
d_gene: .
abundance: once

CDR3aa: CASRSGERSSSYEQYF
CDR3nt: TGTGCCAGCAGATCAGGGGAGCGGTCTAGCTCCTACGAGCAGTACTTC
j_gene: TRBJ2-7
v_gene: TRBV2
d_gene: .
abundance: .

CDR3aa: CASSQLAGAPNEQFF
CDR3nt: TGTGCCAGCAGTCAACTAGCGGGGGCCCCAAATGAGCAGTTCTTC
j_gene: TRBJ2-1
v_gene: TRBV6-6
d_gene: TRBD2
abundance: .

CDR3aa: CASSIDGSGQGQRELFF
CDR3nt: TGTGCCAGTAGTATAGATGGCTCTGGACAGGGACAGCGGGAGCTGTTTTTT
j_gene: TRBJ2-2
v_gene: TRBV19
d_gene: TRBD1
abundance: .

CDR3aa: CASSLEQGTYNEQFF
CDR3nt: TGTGCCAGCAGTCTTGAACAGGGGACCTACAATGAGCAGTTCTTC
j_gene: TRBJ2-1
v_gene: TRBV2
d_gene: TRBD1
abundance: .

CDR3aa: CASLGQGLNNEQFF
CDR3nt: TGTGCCAGCTTGGGGCAGGGCCTCAACAATGAGCAGTTCTTC
j_gene: TRBJ2-1
v_gene: TRBV2
d_gene: .
abundance: .

CDR3aa: CSPRERGTQYF
CDR3nt: TGCAGCCCTCGGGAGCGGGGGACCCAGTACTTC
j_gene: TRBJ2-5
v_gene: TRBV20-1
d_gene: TRBD2
abundance: .

CDR3aa: CASSDEGLAGGGELFF
CDR3nt: TGCGCCAGCAGTGACGAGGGACTAGCGGGGGGCGGGGAGCTGTTTTTT
j_gene: TRBJ2-2
v_gene: TRBV10-2
d_gene: TRBD2
abundance: once

CDR3aa: CASSRNTGELFF
CDR3nt: TGTGCCAGCAGTCGAAACACCGGGGAGCTGTTTTTT
j_gene: TRBJ2-2
v_gene: TRBV6-1
d_gene: .
abundance: .

CDR3aa: CASRKGNYGYTF
CDR3nt: TGTGCCAGTAGGAAGGGAAACTATGGCTACACCTTC
j_gene: TRBJ1-2
v_gene: TRBV19
d_gene: .
abundance: once

CDR3aa: CASGSTTGNTIYF
CDR3nt: TGTGCCAGCGGGTCGACTACTGGAAACACCATATATTTT
j_gene: TRBJ1-3
v_gene: TRBV25-1
d_gene: .
abundance: .

CDR3aa: CASSMKASFNQPQHF
CDR3nt: TGTGCCAGTAGCATGAAGGCCAGTTTTAATCAGCCCCAGCATTTT
j_gene: TRBJ1-5
v_gene: TRBV19
d_gene: .
abundance: once

CDR3aa: CASSVDPGITDTQYF
CDR3nt: TGTGCCAGCAGCGTAGACCCAGGGATCACAGATACGCAGTATTTT
j_gene: TRBJ2-3
v_gene: TRBV9
d_gene: .
abundance: .

CDR3aa: CASSLAGQGDTQYF
CDR3nt: TGCGCCAGCAGCTTGGCCGGACAGGGAGATACGCAGTATTTT
j_gene: TRBJ2-3
v_gene: TRBV5-1
d_gene: TRBD1
abundance: .

CDR3aa: CASSLGGRGETQYF
CDR3nt: TGTGCCAGCAGCCTGGGTGGGAGGGGAGAGACCCAGTACTTC
j_gene: TRBJ2-5
v_gene: TRBV5-4
d_gene: TRBD2
abundance: once

CDR3aa: CASSSDSNTEAFF
CDR3nt: TGTGCCAGCAGCTCGGACTCGAACACTGAAGCTTTCTTT
j_gene: TRBJ1-1
v_gene: TRBV7-2
d_gene: .
abundance: few

CDR3aa: CASSDRKAGGYEQYF
CDR3nt: TGTGCCAGCAGCGATAGAAAAGCCGGGGGCTACGAGCAGTACTTC
j_gene: TRBJ2-7
v_gene: TRBV13
d_gene: .
abundance: .

CDR3aa: CASSTGTGGGQYF
CDR3nt: TGTGCCAGCAGTACCGGGACAGGGGGCGGACAGTACTTC
j_gene: TRBJ2-7
v_gene: TRBV2
d_gene: TRBD1
abundance: .

CDR3aa: CASSLGVRWNEQFF
CDR3nt: TGTGCCAGCAGCTTAGGGGTGCGGTGGAATGAGCAGTTCTTC
j_gene: TRBJ2-1
v_gene: TRBV11-2
d_gene: .
abundance: .

CDR3aa: CASSIGLMNTEAFF
CDR3nt: TGTGCCAGTAGTATAGGTCTGATGAACACTGAAGCTTTCTTT
j_gene: TRBJ1-1
v_gene: TRBV19
d_gene: .
abundance: .

CDR3aa: CASSGQVEGYTF
CDR3nt: TGTGCCAGCAGTGGACAGGTGGAAGGCTACACCTTC
j_gene: TRBJ1-2
v_gene: TRBV2
d_gene: .
abundance: .

CDR3aa: CASKRTGRFNEKLFF
CDR3nt: TGTGCCAGTAAACGGACAGGCCGCTTTAATGAAAAACTGTTTTTT
j_gene: TRBJ1-4
v_gene: TRBV27
d_gene: TRBD1
abundance: .